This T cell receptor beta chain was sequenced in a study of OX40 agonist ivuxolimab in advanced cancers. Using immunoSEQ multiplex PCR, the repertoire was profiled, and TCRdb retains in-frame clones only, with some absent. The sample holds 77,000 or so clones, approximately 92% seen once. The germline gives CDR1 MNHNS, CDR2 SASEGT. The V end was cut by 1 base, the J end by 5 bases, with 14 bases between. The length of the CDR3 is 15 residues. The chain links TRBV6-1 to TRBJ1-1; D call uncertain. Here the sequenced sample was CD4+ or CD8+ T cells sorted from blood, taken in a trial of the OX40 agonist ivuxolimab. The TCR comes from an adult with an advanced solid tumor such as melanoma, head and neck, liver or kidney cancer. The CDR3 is CASSEVVFVGTEAFF. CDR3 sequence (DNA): TGTGCCAGCAGTGAAGTCGTGTTCGTAGGAACTGAAGCTTTCTTT.